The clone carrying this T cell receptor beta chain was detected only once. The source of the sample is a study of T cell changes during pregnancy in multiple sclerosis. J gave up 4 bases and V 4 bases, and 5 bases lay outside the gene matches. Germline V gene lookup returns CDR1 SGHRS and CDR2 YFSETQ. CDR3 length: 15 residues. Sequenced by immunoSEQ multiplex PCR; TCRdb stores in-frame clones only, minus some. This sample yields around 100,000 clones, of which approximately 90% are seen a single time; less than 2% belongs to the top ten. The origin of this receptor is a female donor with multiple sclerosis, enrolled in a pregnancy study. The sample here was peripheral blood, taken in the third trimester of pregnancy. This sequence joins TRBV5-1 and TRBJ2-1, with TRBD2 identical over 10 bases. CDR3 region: CASSRAGGTYNEQFF. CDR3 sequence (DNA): TGCGCCAGCAGCCGAGCGGGGGGGACATACAATGAGCAGTTCTTC.